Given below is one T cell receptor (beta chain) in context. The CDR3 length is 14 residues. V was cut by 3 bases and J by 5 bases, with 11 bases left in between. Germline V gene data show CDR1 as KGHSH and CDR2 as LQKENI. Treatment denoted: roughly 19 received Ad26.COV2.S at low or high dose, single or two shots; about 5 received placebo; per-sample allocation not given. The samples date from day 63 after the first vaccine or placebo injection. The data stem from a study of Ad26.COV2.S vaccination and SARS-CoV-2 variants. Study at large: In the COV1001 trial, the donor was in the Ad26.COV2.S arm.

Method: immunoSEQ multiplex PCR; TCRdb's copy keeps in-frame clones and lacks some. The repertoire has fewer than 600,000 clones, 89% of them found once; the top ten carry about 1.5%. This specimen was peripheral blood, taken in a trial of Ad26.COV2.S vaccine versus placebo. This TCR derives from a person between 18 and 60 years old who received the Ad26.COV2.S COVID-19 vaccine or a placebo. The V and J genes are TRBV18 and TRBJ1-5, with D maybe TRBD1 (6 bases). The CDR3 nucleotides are TGTGCCAGCTCACCGTTGGACAGCGATCAGCCCCAGCATTTT. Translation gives CASSPLDSDQPQHF. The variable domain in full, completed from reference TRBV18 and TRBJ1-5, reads NAGVMQNPRHLVRRRGQEARLRCSPMKGHSHVYWYRQLPEEGLKFMVYLQKENIIDESGMPKERFSAEFPKEGPSILRIQQVVRGDSAAYFCASSPLDSDQPQHFGDGTRLSIL.